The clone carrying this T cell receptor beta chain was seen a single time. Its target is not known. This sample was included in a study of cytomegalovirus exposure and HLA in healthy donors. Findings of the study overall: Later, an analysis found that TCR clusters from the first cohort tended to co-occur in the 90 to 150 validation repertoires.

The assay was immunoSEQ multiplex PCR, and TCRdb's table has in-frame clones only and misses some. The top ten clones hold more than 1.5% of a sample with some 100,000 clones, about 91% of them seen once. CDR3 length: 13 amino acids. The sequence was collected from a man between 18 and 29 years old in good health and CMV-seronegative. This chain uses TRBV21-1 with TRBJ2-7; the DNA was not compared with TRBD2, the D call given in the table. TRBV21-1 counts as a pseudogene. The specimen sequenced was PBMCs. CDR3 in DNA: TGTGCCAGCAGCAACCCTATGAGGGTCGAGCAGTACTTC. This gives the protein CASSNPMRVEQYF.